Each of the 27 T cell receptor beta chains below was sequenced from the same sample in a study of T cell responses to AZD1222 COVID-19 vaccine. Sequencing used immunoSEQ multiplex PCR; TCRdb keeps in-frame clones, though not all of them. Of some 120,000 clones in the sample, more than 75% were seen once. This specimen consisted of peripheral blood, obtained on day 0 of AZD1222 vaccination. These receptors were collected from an adult in good health.

The chain employs TRBV6-5 and TRBJ2-5; weak D call: TRBD1 (6 bases). The CDR3 length is 11 residues. The V end lost 2 bases, the J end lost 9 bases, and 7 bases lay between the germline ends. Germline V lookup: CDR1 MNHEY, CDR2 SVGAGI. As DNA, the CDR3 is TGTGCCAGCAGTTACAAGGGGGCCCAGTACTTC. Amino acids: CASSYKGAQYF.

The gene calls are TRBV3-1 (or the pseudogene TRBV3-2) and TRBJ1-4; D is ambiguous. The CDR3 is 14 amino acids. Germline V gives CDR1 LGHDT, CDR2 YNNKEL (reference sequence). V lost 9 bases, J lost 5 bases, and 16 bases lay in between. The CDR3 bases are TGTGCCAGTAAGGGTTCGGTGAGCAATGAAAAACTGTTTTTT. This sequence encodes CASKGSVSNEKLFF.

This chain uses TRBV30 with TRBJ1-2; D is undetermined. In germline, CDR1 is GTSNPN, CDR2 SVGIG (reference sequence). This CDR3 comprises 15 residues. Trimming stripped 0 bases from V and 1 base from J, with 12 bases between. This chain's CDR3 is CAWSVEGIGNYGYTF. The CDR3 coding sequence is TGTGCCTGGAGTGTCGAGGGAATTGGTAACTATGGCTACACCTTC.

This chain links TRBV9 with TRBJ1-2; D possibly corresponds to TRBD1 (5 bases). This CDR3 comprises 13 residues. Germline CDR1 reads SGDLS; CDR2 reads YYNGEE. V was clipped by 6 bases and J by 3 bases, with 12 bases between them. The CDR3 region has the DNA TGTGCCAGCACCCCAGGGACGGACTATGGCTACACCTTC. Protein product: CASTPGTDYGYTF. The whole variable domain, remainder taken from reference TRBV9 and TRBJ1-2, is DSGVTQTPKHLITATGQRVTLRCSPRSGDLSVYWYQQSLDQGLQFLIQYYNGEERAKGNILERFSAQQFPDLHSELNLSSLELGDSALYFCASTPGTDYGYTFGSGTRLTVV.

The CDR3, as DNA: TGTGCCAGCAGCCTCCTGGGGACCGGGGAGCTGTTTTTT. Encoded protein: CASSLLGTGELFF. The rearrangement joins TRBV7-3 to TRBJ2-2; D gene ambiguous. Germline-derived CDR1 and CDR2 are SGHTA and FQGTGA. CDR3 length: 13 residues. The germline V and J ends were trimmed by 5 bases and 5 bases, with 9 bases remaining between them. Based on the CDR3 plus reference TRBV7-3 and TRBJ2-2, the full variable domain is GAGVSQTPSNKVTEKGKYVELRCDPISGHTALYWYRQSLGQGPEFLIYFQGTGAADDSGLPNDRFFAVRPEGSVSTLKIQRTERGDSAVYLCASSLLGTGELFFGEGSRLTVL.

This clone was recorded a few times. The rearrangement joins TRBV5-1 to TRBJ1-6, with D possibly being TRBD1 (6 bases). The CDR3 has 20 amino acids. V lost 1 base and J lost 8, with 28 bases in between. Per germline, CDR1 SGHRS and CDR2 YFSETQ. As DNA, the CDR3 is TGCGCCAGCAGCTTGTCGTCTCCTGATTGGGAGACAGGTTTTTATTCACCCCTCCACTTT. Amino acid sequence: CASSLSSPDWETGFYSPLHF.

The V call is TRBV5-5, the J call TRBJ2-1; D is unclear. From germline, CDR1 is SGHKS and CDR2 YYEKEE (reference sequence). V was trimmed by 4 bases and J by 0 bases, leaving 14 bases between them. This CDR3 region has 16 residues. As DNA, the CDR3 is TGTGCCAGCAGCGCTGGTGGGTCCTACTCCTACAATGAGCAGTTCTTC. Residues: CASSAGGSYSYNEQFF.

The gene calls are TRBV11-2 and TRBJ1-4; D gene uncertain. V was pared by 5 bases and J by 8 bases, with 15 bases between. The CDR3 covers 14 residues. Per the germline V gene, CDR1 is SGHAT and CDR2 is FQNNGV. The CDR3 region is CASSPREGKEKLFF. As DNA, the CDR3 is TGTGCCAGCAGCCCTAGAGAGGGAAAGGAAAAACTGTTTTTT.

In this sample, this clone turned up once. The chain links TRBV4-1 to TRBJ2-7, with 7 bases fitting TRBD2. This CDR3 spans 14 amino acids. CDR1 is MGHRA, CDR2 YSYEKL, per germline. The junction had 7 bases not matched to a gene; V was cut back by 3 bases and J by 5 bases. In nucleotides, the CDR3 is TGCGCCAGCAGCCAGAGGGAGGGCCCGCACGAGCAGTACTTC. It specifies CASSQREGPHEQYF.

The chain has TRBV25-1 and TRBJ1-4, with 10 positions matching TRBD1. The CDR3 is 16 amino acids. V was pared by 2 bases and J by 7 bases, with 7 bases of the junction left unmatched. The germline CDR1 and CDR2 sequences are MGHDK and SYGVNS. The CDR3 loop reads CASSEEMTGGFEKLFF. For the CDR3, the DNA is TGTGCCAGCAGTGAAGAGATGACAGGGGGCTTTGAAAAACTGTTTTTT.

The chain carries TRBV2 and TRBJ1-5, with 9 bases aligning to TRBD1. CDR1 and CDR2 from the germline V gene are SNHLY and FYNNEI. The V and J ends lost 1 base and 7 bases, in that order; junction bases with no gene match: 11. The CDR3 sequence is 17 residues long. Here the CDR3 reads CASSEEGSGTGFQPQHF. As DNA, the CDR3 is TGTGCCAGCAGTGAAGAGGGATCCGGGACAGGGTTCCAGCCCCAGCATTTT. The full variable domain, with the rest looked up from reference TRBV2 and TRBJ1-5, is EPEVTQTPSHQVTQMGQEVILRCVPISNHLYFYWYRQILGQKVEFLVSFYNNEISEKSEIFDDQFSVERPDGSNFTLKIRSTKLEDSAMYFCASSEEGSGTGFQPQHFGDGTRLSIL.

This chain's CDR3 is CARDGSSYNSPLHF. Here the CDR3 DNA reads TGTGCCAGGGATGGGAGCTCCTATAATTCACCCCTCCACTTT. The rearrangement uses TRBV6-5 and TRBJ1-6; D call uncertain. This CDR3 comprises 14 residues. V lost 9 bases and J 0 bases, leaving 9 bases between the germline ends. From germline, CDR1 is MNHEY and CDR2 SVGAGI.

The chain has TRBV27 and TRBJ2-3, with TRBD2 matching 8 bases. This CDR3 is built from 14 residues. V lost 3 bases to trimming and J lost 3 bases; unmatched junction nucleotides: 2. In germline, CDR1 is MNHEY, CDR2 SMNVEV (reference sequence). CDR3 nucleotides: TGTGCCAGCAGTTTGGCGGGAGGAACAGATACGCAGTATTTT. Its translation: CASSLAGGTDTQYF.

Here the CDR3 reads CASRPQTGGSYNEQFF. In DNA, the CDR3 is TGTGCCAGCAGACCCCAGACGGGGGGATCCTACAATGAGCAGTTCTTC. The chain employs TRBV13 and TRBJ2-1; 7 nucleotides align to TRBD2. Losses at the gene ends were 6 bases for V and 1 base for J; bases not matched to a gene: 9. Germline CDR1 and CDR2: PRHDT and FYEKMQ (reference sequence). The CDR3 loop spans 16 amino acids. The full variable domain, completed using reference TRBV13 and TRBJ2-1, is AAGVIQSPRHLIKEKRETATLKCYPIPRHDTVYWYQQGPGQDPQFLISFYEKMQSDKGSIPDRFSAQQFSDYHSELNMSSLELGDSALYFCASRPQTGGSYNEQFFGPGTRLTVL.

The table lists this clone with a count of one. The V gene is TRBV5-6, the J gene TRBJ1-4; the D is unclear. The CDR3 loop spans 14 amino acids. Trimming took 6 bases from V and 8 from J, leaving 17 bases between them. CDR1 SGHDT and CDR2 YYEEEE come from the germline V gene. CDR3 in amino acids: CASTAWVEREKLFF. DNA of the CDR3: TGTGCCAGCACCGCTTGGGTTGAGAGGGAAAAACTGTTTTTT.

The chain carries TRBV29-1 and TRBJ1-1; 9 bases are a match to TRBD1. CDR3 length: 13 amino acids. In germline, CDR1 is SQVTM, CDR2 ANQGSEA. The trim removed 6 bases at V and 4 bases at J, leaving 6 bases unmatched. CDR3: CSVPDRGVTEAFF. The CDR3 region has the DNA TGCAGCGTCCCAGACAGGGGGGTCACTGAAGCTTTCTTT.

The sample holds one count of this clone. The CDR3 loop reads CASSPVLQPQHF. CDR3 in DNA: TGTGCCAGCAGTCCCGTTCTTCAGCCCCAGCATTTT. The J gene is TRBJ1-5, the V gene TRBV28; no reliable D call. The CDR3 is 12 residues long. CDR1 MDHEN and CDR2 SYDVKM come from the germline V gene. The V gene lost 5 bases and the J gene lost 6 bases, with 8 bases spanning the gap.

V usage is TRBV5-1 and J usage is TRBJ2-5; D is possibly TRBD2 (5 bases). The germline V gene has CDR1 SGHRS and CDR2 YFSETQ. Trimming left V 1 base short and J 3 bases short, with 22 bases between. The CDR3 is made up of 18 amino acids. CDR3 coding DNA: TGCGCCAGCAGCTTGTACAACGCTGGGAGCCGCGGAGAAGAGACCCAGTACTTC. Amino acid sequence: CASSLYNAGSRGEETQYF.

V usage is TRBV19 and J usage is TRBJ2-7, with TRBD2 matching over 11 bases. CDR1 LNHDA and CDR2 SQIVND come from the germline V gene (reference sequence). The CDR3 sequence is 15 residues long. The V gene end was trimmed by 5 bases and the J gene end by 1 base; junction bases not matched to a gene: 4. In DNA form, the CDR3 reads TGTGCCAGTAGTCTTAGCGGGGGGGCTTCCTACGAGCAGTACTTC. Amino acids: CASSLSGGASYEQYF.

V is TRBV19 and J is TRBJ2-7; D is tentatively TRBD1 or TRBD2 (5 bases each). The CDR3 has 15 amino acids. Trimming shortened V by 4 bases and J by 3 bases, and 16 bases separated the two germline ends. CDR1 is LNHDA, CDR2 SQIVND, per germline (reference sequence). Here the CDR3 DNA reads TGTGCCAGTAGTACCAGAGGGGAGCCCGGCTACGAGCAGTACTTC. Protein product: CASSTRGEPGYEQYF.

The rearrangement uses TRBV30 and TRBJ2-5, with 7 bases identical to TRBD2. This CDR3 region has 15 residues. Germline V CDR1 and CDR2: GTSNPN, SVGIG (reference sequence). J lost 4 bases, V lost 3 bases, and 11 bases had no gene match. CDR3 in DNA: TGTGCCTGGAGCCCTGCTGGACTAGGGTTAGAGACCCAGTACTTC. Protein product: CAWSPAGLGLETQYF.

In this sample, this clone turned up once. The chain links TRBV4-1 to TRBJ2-1; 9 nucleotides agree with TRBD1. The junction had 10 bases not matched to a gene; V was cut back by 1 base and J by 0 bases. Germline-derived CDR1 and CDR2 are MGHRA and YSYEKL. The CDR3 sequence is 19 residues long. The CDR3 protein is CASSQVGQGLLSSYNEQFF. CDR3 nucleotides: TGCGCCAGCAGCCAAGTGGGACAGGGTCTGTTGAGCTCCTACAATGAGCAGTTCTTC.

The V and J genes are TRBV11-1 and TRBJ1-1, with TRBD1 as a possible D gene (5 bases). Deletions cut 7 bases from V and 4 bases from J, with 7 bases between. The CDR3 is 11 amino acids. Germline lookup yields CDR1 SGHAT and CDR2 FQDESV (reference sequence). The CDR3 DNA follows: TGTGCCAGCACCAGGGTCACTGAAGCTTTCTTT. Its protein product is CASTRVTEAFF. The complete variable domain, with remaining parts taken from reference TRBV11-1 and TRBJ1-1, reads EAEVAQSPRYKITEKSQAVAFWCDPISGHATLYWYRQILGQGPELLVQFQDESVVDDSQLPKDRFSAERLKGVDSTLKIQPAELGDSAMYLCASTRVTEAFFGQGTRLTVV.

The genes are TRBV2 and TRBJ1-4, with D maybe TRBD1 (5 bases). The V gene lost 5 bases and the J gene lost 6 bases, with 13 bases spanning the gap. The CDR3 spans 14 residues. Looked up from germline, CDR1 is SNHLY and CDR2 is FYNNEI. The CDR3 DNA follows: TGTGCCAGCAGTCGGAACCGAGGGGATGAAAAACTGTTTTTT. Amino acids: CASSRNRGDEKLFF.

V gene TRBV30 combines with J gene TRBJ2-2, with 8 bases identical to TRBD1. The junction had 9 bases not matched to a gene; V was cut back by 3 bases and J by 6 bases. Germline V gene sequence: CDR1 GTSNPN, CDR2 SVGIG (reference sequence). The CDR3 loop spans 15 amino acids. This chain's CDR3 is CAWSRGQGRAGELFF. For the CDR3, the DNA is TGTGCCTGGAGCCGTGGACAGGGAAGAGCCGGGGAGCTGTTTTTT. The full variable domain, in which reference TRBV30 and TRBJ2-2 provide the parts outside the CDR3, is SQTIHQWPATLVQPVGSPLSLECTVEGTSNPNLYWYRQAAGRGLQLLFYSVGIGQISSEVPQNLSASRPQDRQFILSSKKLLLSDSGFYLCAWSRGQGRAGELFFGEGSRLTVL.

This clone is a singleton in its sample. This chain links TRBV6-4 with TRBJ2-2; no firm D call. V was shortened by 0 bases and J by 3 bases, with 2 bases between the two germline ends. Germline assignment: CDR1 MRHNA and CDR2 SNTAGT. The CDR3 sequence is 13 residues long. CDR3 in DNA: TGTGCCAGCAGTGACTCTTACACCGGGGAGCTGTTTTTT. Protein sequence: CASSDSYTGELFF.

V gene TRBV29-1 combines with J gene TRBJ2-7, with 9 bases aligning to TRBD2. This CDR3 is 14 amino acids long. Germline values: CDR1 SQVTM, CDR2 ANQGSEA. V shed 1 base, J shed 2 bases, and the junction held 3 bases outside the gene matches. CDR3: CSVEGSSGAYEQYF. The CDR3 nucleotides read TGCAGCGTTGAAGGTTCTAGCGGGGCCTACGAGCAGTACTTC.